This TCR beta chain was recovered during a study of blood T cell repertoires in COVID-19. Original data processing: Nucleated cell number was recorded as an estimate derived from reference gene primer amplification. Data came from immunoSEQ multiplex PCR; TCRdb stores just in-frame clones and leaves some out. That table furnishes V, J and clone size, whereas the DNA furnished D and trimming. Among about 120,000 clones listed, roughly three quarters were seen once. The TCR originated in a human donor in a cohort sampled during active COVID-19. Sequencing used peripheral blood.

CDR3: CASSYDPRETQYF. In nucleotides, the CDR3 is TGTGCCAGCAGCTATGACCCGAGGGAGACCCAGTACTTC. The chain carries TRBV7-2 and TRBJ2-5; D is unclear. The CDR3 covers 13 residues. Germline CDR1 is SGHTA and CDR2 is FQGNSA. Between the trimmed V and J ends, which lost 4 bases and 5 bases, there was a span of 11 bases.